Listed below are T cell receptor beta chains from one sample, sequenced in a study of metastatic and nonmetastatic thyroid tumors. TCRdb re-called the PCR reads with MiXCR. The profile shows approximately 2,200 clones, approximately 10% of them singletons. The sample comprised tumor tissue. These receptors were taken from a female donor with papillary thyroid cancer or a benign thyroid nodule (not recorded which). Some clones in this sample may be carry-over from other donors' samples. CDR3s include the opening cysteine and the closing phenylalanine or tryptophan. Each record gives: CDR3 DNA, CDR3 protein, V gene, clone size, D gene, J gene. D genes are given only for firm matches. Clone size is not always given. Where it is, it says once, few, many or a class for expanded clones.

DNA: TGCGCCAGCAGCCAAGACGGGAGGAGGAACTATGGCTACACCTTC
CDR3: CASSQDGRRNYGYTF
V: TRBV4-3
size: medium-sized
D: .
J: TRBJ1-2

DNA: TGTGCCAGCAACCCGCTTGTAGGGGGGGGCGGCTACACCTTC
CDR3: CASNPLVGGGGYTF
V: TRBV5-4
size: many
D: .
J: TRBJ1-2

DNA: TGCGCCAGCAGCTTCCGGGGGAACACTGAAGCTTTCTTT
CDR3: CASSFRGNTEAFF
V: TRBV5-1
size: medium-sized
D: .
J: TRBJ1-1

DNA: TGCGCCAGCAGCCAAGACAGTCTCAGAGAGACCCAGTACTTC
CDR3: CASSQDSLRETQYF
V: TRBV4-1
size: many
D: .
J: TRBJ2-5

DNA: TGCGCCAGCAGCCAAGGACAGCGGGGGGCAGAGACCCAGTACTTC
CDR3: CASSQGQRGAETQYF
V: TRBV4-3
size: many
D: TRBD2
J: TRBJ2-5

DNA: TGTGCCAGCAGAGGCCGCAGGCTGAACACTGAAGCTTTCTTT
CDR3: CASRGRRLNTEAFF
V: TRBV12-3/TRBV12-4
size: medium-sized
D: .
J: TRBJ1-1

DNA: TGCAGTGCTATGGTGCGGGGGACTAGCGGGGGGAATTACGAGTTAGAGCAGTACTTC
CDR3: CSAMVRGTSGGNYELEQYF
V: TRBV20-1
size: .
D: TRBD2
J: TRBJ2-7

DNA: TGTGCCAGCAGCCCTGAAGCTTTCTTT
CDR3: CASSPEAFF
V: TRBV3-1
size: many
D: .
J: TRBJ1-1

DNA: TGTGCCAGCAGCCTAGGAGACAGTTTGGATGAGCAGTTCTTC
CDR3: CASSLGDSLDEQFF
V: TRBV7-9
size: medium-sized
D: .
J: TRBJ2-1

DNA: TGTGCCAGTAGTAATTCCCCGTCCGACCATACGCAGTATTTT
CDR3: CASSNSPSDHTQYF
V: TRBV19
size: medium-sized
D: .
J: TRBJ2-3

DNA: TGTGCCAGCAGCAACCGGGACAGGGTATCATCCTACGAGCAGTACTTC
CDR3: CASSNRDRVSSYEQYF
V: TRBV5-4
size: few
D: TRBD1
J: TRBJ2-7

DNA: TGTGCCAGCAGTGACTGCGCGCAGGAAGCTCCCTACGAGCAGTACTTC
CDR3: CASSDCAQEAPYEQYF
V: TRBV6-4
size: .
D: .
J: TRBJ2-7

DNA: TGTGCCAGCAGTCCGCCGGGACACAGGAACACTGAAGCTTTCTTT
CDR3: CASSPPGHRNTEAFF
V: TRBV6-2/TRBV6-3
size: large
D: .
J: TRBJ1-1

DNA: TGCGCCAGCAGCCAAGGGCCGCAACAGGGGAGCGAAAAACTGTTTTTT
CDR3: CASSQGPQQGSEKLFF
V: TRBV4-3
size: medium-sized
D: TRBD1
J: TRBJ1-4

DNA: TGTGCCAGCAGCCTTACTAGCGGGGTCACAGATACGCAGTATTTT
CDR3: CASSLTSGVTDTQYF
V: TRBV11-1
size: .
D: TRBD2
J: TRBJ2-3

DNA: TGCAGTGCTAGAGATAGGGGGGGGCTCGCAGATACGCAGTATTTT
CDR3: CSARDRGGLADTQYF
V: TRBV20-1
size: medium-sized
D: .
J: TRBJ2-3

DNA: TGCAGCGTTGACCGACAGGGTCGGGCCTATGGCTACACCTTC
CDR3: CSVDRQGRAYGYTF
V: TRBV29-1
size: medium-sized
D: TRBD1
J: TRBJ1-2

DNA: TGTGCCAGCAGGACTAGCGGGGGGGCCGGGGATACCCAGTACTTC
CDR3: CASRTSGGAGDTQYF
V: TRBV6-4
size: .
D: TRBD2
J: TRBJ2-5

DNA: TGTGCCAGCTCACCACCGGGGGTGAGACCCTCCCACAATGAGCAGTTCTTC
CDR3: CASSPPGVRPSHNEQFF
V: TRBV18
size: many
D: .
J: TRBJ2-1

DNA: TGTGCCAGCAGCCAAGAAGCAGACTATGGCTACACCTTC
CDR3: CASSQEADYGYTF
V: TRBV14
size: many
D: .
J: TRBJ1-2

DNA: TGTGCCAGCAGCCCAACGGGGGACGAGCAGTACTTC
CDR3: CASSPTGDEQYF
V: TRBV7-3
size: .
D: .
J: TRBJ2-7

DNA: TGTACCAGCAGTGGGGTACTATCGGTCGGTGGTGAGACCCAGTACTTC
CDR3: CTSSGVLSVGGETQYF
V: TRBV6-1
size: few
D: .
J: TRBJ2-5

DNA: TGTGCCAGCAGCTTGACAGGAGAATCACCCCTCCACTTT
CDR3: CASSLTGESPLHF
V: TRBV7-2
size: large
D: .
J: TRBJ1-6

DNA: TGCGCCAGCAGCCAAGTTGGAACAGATGAAAAACTGTTTTTT
CDR3: CASSQVGTDEKLFF
V: TRBV4-3
size: medium-sized
D: .
J: TRBJ1-4

DNA: TGCGCCAGCAGCCCTGGGACTAGCGGAGGCACAGATACGCAGTATTTT
CDR3: CASSPGTSGGTDTQYF
V: TRBV5-1
size: medium-sized
D: TRBD2
J: TRBJ2-3

DNA: TGCGCCAGCAGCCAAGATAGACGGAGCAATCAGCCCCAGCATTTT
CDR3: CASSQDRRSNQPQHF
V: TRBV4-3
size: many
D: .
J: TRBJ1-5

DNA: TGTGCCAGCCGCAACACTGAAGCTTTCTTT
CDR3: CASRNTEAFF
V: TRBV6-1
size: medium-sized
D: .
J: TRBJ1-1

DNA: TGTGCCAGCAGCCTACAGGGGACAGATACGCAGTATTTT
CDR3: CASSLQGTDTQYF
V: TRBV3-1
size: many
D: TRBD1
J: TRBJ2-3

DNA: TGCAGTGCGGACAGGGGTTATGGCTACACCTTC
CDR3: CSADRGYGYTF
V: TRBV20-1
size: medium-sized
D: TRBD1
J: TRBJ1-2

DNA: TGCAGCGTTGAACGGACACCGAACTATGGCTACACCTTC
CDR3: CSVERTPNYGYTF
V: TRBV29-1
size: medium-sized
D: .
J: TRBJ1-2

DNA: TGTGCCAGCAGTTTAGAACAGGGGGTCGTTAACAATGAGCAGTTCTTC
CDR3: CASSLEQGVVNNEQFF
V: TRBV12-3/TRBV12-4
size: large
D: TRBD1
J: TRBJ2-1

DNA: TGTGCCAGCAGCCTGGCTAGCGGGGCCTACAGTGAGCAGTTCTTC
CDR3: CASSLASGAYSEQFF
V: TRBV11-2
size: .
D: TRBD2
J: TRBJ2-1

DNA: TGCAGTGCTCCGATGGCGGGGGAAACCTACGAGCAGTACTTC
CDR3: CSAPMAGETYEQYF
V: TRBV20-1
size: medium-sized
D: TRBD2
J: TRBJ2-7

DNA: TGTGCCAGCTCACCAATACAGGGGGGCATTTCGATGAACACTGAAGCTTTCTTT
CDR3: CASSPIQGGISMNTEAFF
V: TRBV18
size: few
D: TRBD1
J: TRBJ1-1

DNA: TGTGCCAGCAGCCCCGGACGGTGGAATGGCTACACCTTC
CDR3: CASSPGRWNGYTF
V: TRBV27
size: medium-sized
D: .
J: TRBJ1-2

DNA: TGTGCCAGCAGTTCAACCGGGACAGGGAATTCACCCCTCCACTTT
CDR3: CASSSTGTGNSPLHF
V: TRBV6-1
size: large
D: TRBD1
J: TRBJ1-6

DNA: TGTGCCAGCAGTTCCGGGCAGTCTAATGAAAAACTGTTTTTT
CDR3: CASSSGQSNEKLFF
V: TRBV5-5
size: medium-sized
D: .
J: TRBJ1-4

DNA: TGCGCCAGCAGCTTTACCCTGAACAGGGACGCCCTCAGTGAGCAGTTCTTC
CDR3: CASSFTLNRDALSEQFF
V: TRBV5-1
size: .
D: .
J: TRBJ2-1

DNA: TGCGCCAGCAGTGCAGGAGCGGGGCCCACCTCCTACGAGCAGTACTTC
CDR3: CASSAGAGPTSYEQYF
V: TRBV5-1
size: medium-sized
D: TRBD2
J: TRBJ2-7

DNA: TGTGCCAGCAGCTTAATACAGGGCGGCGGCAATGAGCAGTTCTTC
CDR3: CASSLIQGGGNEQFF
V: TRBV7-3
size: large
D: .
J: TRBJ2-1

DNA: TGTGCCAGCAGCTTGGCGGCTAGCGGGGGGGCCTACAATGAGCAGTTCTTC
CDR3: CASSLAASGGAYNEQFF
V: TRBV5-6
size: medium-sized
D: TRBD2
J: TRBJ2-1

DNA: TGTGCCAGCAGTGAATTCAGGGTTCCCTACGAGCAGTACTTC
CDR3: CASSEFRVPYEQYF
V: TRBV6-1
size: large
D: .
J: TRBJ2-7

DNA: TGTGCCAGCAGTTACTTCTCCAACTATGGCTACACCTTC
CDR3: CASSYFSNYGYTF
V: TRBV6-5
size: large
D: .
J: TRBJ1-2

DNA: TGTGCCAGCAGCCGGGGGGAATCCGATAATTCACCCCTCCACTTT
CDR3: CASSRGESDNSPLHF
V: TRBV5-8
size: medium-sized
D: .
J: TRBJ1-6

DNA: TGTGCCAGCAGTACCTTAGCGGGGGGCTACAATGAGCAGTTCTTC
CDR3: CASSTLAGGYNEQFF
V: TRBV6-1
size: large
D: TRBD2
J: TRBJ2-1

DNA: TGCGCCAGCAGTGAATTCAGGACCTACGAGCAGTACTTC
CDR3: CASSEFRTYEQYF
V: TRBV10-1
size: large
D: .
J: TRBJ2-7

DNA: TGTGCCAGCAGCGCAGAAAGGGGCACCTCTGGAAACACCATATATTTT
CDR3: CASSAERGTSGNTIYF
V: TRBV9
size: many
D: .
J: TRBJ1-3

DNA: TGTGCCAGCAGCAACTATTCACAAACAGGGACACAGAAGGAAGCTTTATTT
CDR3: CASSNYSQTGTQKEALF
V: TRBV11-2
size: .
D: .
J: TRBJ1-1

DNA: TGTGCCAGCAGTGCCACCCGACAGGGTACCAACAATCAGCCCCAGCATTTT
CDR3: CASSATRQGTNNQPQHF
V: TRBV6-1
size: medium-sized
D: TRBD1
J: TRBJ1-5

DNA: TGCGCCAGCAGCCGCACGGGGTTCACAGATACGCAGTATTTT
CDR3: CASSRTGFTDTQYF
V: TRBV5-1
size: medium-sized
D: .
J: TRBJ2-3

DNA: TGTGCCAGCAGTTTAGAATGGCTAGCGGGAGGGACAGATACGCAGTATTTT
CDR3: CASSLEWLAGGTDTQYF
V: TRBV28
size: few
D: TRBD2
J: TRBJ2-3

DNA: TGTGCCAGCAGGCGGGACAATGATTCACCCCTCCACTTT
CDR3: CASRRDNDSPLHF
V: TRBV27
size: large
D: .
J: TRBJ1-6

DNA: TGCAGTGCTAGCCAGGGCGGCGGGGCGAGAAACACTGAAGCTTTCTTT
CDR3: CSASQGGGARNTEAFF
V: TRBV20-1
size: many
D: .
J: TRBJ1-1

DNA: TGTGCCAGCAGTTACGGGCAGGGCAATCAGCCCCAGCATTTT
CDR3: CASSYGQGNQPQHF
V: TRBV6-5
size: large
D: .
J: TRBJ1-5

DNA: TGTGCCAGTAGTATAGATCGGGGGGCTAGCAAAAACATTCAGTACTTC
CDR3: CASSIDRGASKNIQYF
V: TRBV19
size: medium-sized
D: .
J: TRBJ2-4